This record looks at one T cell receptor (beta chain) sequence and its context. Its antigen is undetermined. Just one base apart from a much larger clone, this may be a read error. It was around 10 milliliters of peripheral blood that were drawn from each donor. Total RNA, at least 5 micrograms per sample, was extracted from PBMCs. The CDR3 totals 13 residues. V lost 4 bases to trimming and J lost 11 bases, with 17 bases between them. CDR1 is MNHEY, CDR2 SVGAGI, per germline. The source of the sample is a study of blood T cells in healthy people across ages. Primed by a sample-barcoded 5' primer and a J-beta primer mix, a second PCR proceeded for 7 to 11 cycles. TCRdb analysed the 5' RACE reads with MiXCR anew, one entry per CDR3 protein. The table has 630,000 or so distinct CDR3 sequences, 32% seen once. Regarding the study as a whole: Older age coincided with a roughly linear decline in TCR beta diversity per million T cells.

The source of this sequence is a woman of 80 years or more in good health. What was sequenced was blood. The chain is built from TRBV6-5 and TRBJ2-5; D unclear. The CDR3 DNA is TGTGCCAGCAGTTTGTGGCCGGCAGGTGAGCAGTACTTC. This codes for CASSLWPAGEQYF.